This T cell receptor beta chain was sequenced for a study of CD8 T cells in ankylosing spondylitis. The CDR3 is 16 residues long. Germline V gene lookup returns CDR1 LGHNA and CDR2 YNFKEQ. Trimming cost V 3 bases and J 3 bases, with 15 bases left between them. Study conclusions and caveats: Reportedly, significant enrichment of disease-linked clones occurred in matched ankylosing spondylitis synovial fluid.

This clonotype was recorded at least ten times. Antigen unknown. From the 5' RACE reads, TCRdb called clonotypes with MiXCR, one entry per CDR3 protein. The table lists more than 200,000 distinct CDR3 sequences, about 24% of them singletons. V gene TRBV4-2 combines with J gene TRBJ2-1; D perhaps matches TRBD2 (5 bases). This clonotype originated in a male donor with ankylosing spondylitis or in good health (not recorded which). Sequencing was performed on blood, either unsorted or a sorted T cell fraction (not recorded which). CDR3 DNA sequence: TGTGCCAGCAGCCAGCAAGTCAGCGGAAGCTACAATGAGCAGTTCTTC. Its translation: CASSQQVSGSYNEQFF.